This T cell receptor (beta chain) was captured in a study of spatial heterogeneity in lung cancer. Across the study: Raw sequencing reads included, on average, more than eight appearances of each unique TCR and UMI combination. Findings of the study overall: The appearance of ubiquitous expanded tumor TCRs in blood was greater at resection than follow-up.

Many counts were recorded for this clonotype. Its antigen remains unknown. V dropped 2 bases and J dropped 6 bases, with 11 bases sitting between them. Germline CDR1 and CDR2: DFQATT and SNEGSKA (reference sequence). The CDR3 consists of 13 residues. Specified time point: sample taken at primary tumor resection. No cell sorting; template was whole RNA from tumor, lung tissue or PBMC. Carried by each TCR cDNA molecule was a unique molecular identifier. TCRdb reprocessed the 5' RACE reads via MiXCR and lists one record per CDR3 protein. Of about 21,000 distinct CDR3 sequences detected, around 4.3% appear once; the ten largest clones hold 6.5% to 9%.

The clonotype comes from a male donor with early-stage non-small cell lung cancer. The chain combines TRBV20-1 with TRBJ2-1, with D perhaps matching TRBD2 (5 bases). The sample consisted of PBMCs, taken at surgery. In DNA form, the CDR3 reads TGCAGTGCTAGAAGGGCTAGCACCAATGAGCAGTTCTTC. This gives the protein CSARRASTNEQFF.